A selection of T cell receptor beta chains follows, all from one sample in a study of blood T cell repertoires in COVID-19. TCRdb keeps only in-frame clones here, not all; method: immunoSEQ multiplex PCR. The sample consists of 130,000 or so clones, roughly 83% of them appearing once. Specimen: peripheral blood. The source is a woman of 80 years or more with acute or convalescent COVID-19. CDR3s include the opening cysteine and the closing phenylalanine or tryptophan. The order of the fields is V gene, clone size, D gene, J gene, CDR3 protein, CDR3 DNA. A D gene is named only where the DNA matches it firmly. Expanded clones are given a class, and other clones once, few, many or no size at all.

V: TRBV19; size: -; D: TRBD1; J: TRBJ2-6; CDR3: CASSTTGFRGHHSGANVLTF; DNA: TGTGCCAGTAGTACGACCGGATTTAGGGGGCACCACTCTGGGGCCAACGTCCTGACTTTC
V: TRBV4-2; size: -; D: TRBD2; J: TRBJ2-3; CDR3: CASSQVMAGGADTQYF; DNA: TGTGCCAGCAGCCAAGTGATGGCCGGGGGGGCAGATACGCAGTATTTT
V: TRBV7-3; size: -; D: TRBD1; J: TRBJ1-2; CDR3: CASSLQGGAFYGYTF; DNA: TGTGCCAGCAGCTTACAGGGGGGAGCTTTCTATGGCTACACCTTC
V: TRBV9; size: -; D: TRBD2; J: TRBJ2-1; CDR3: CASSVLAGDYNEQFF; DNA: TGTGCCAGCAGCGTACTAGCGGGGGACTACAATGAGCAGTTCTTC
V: TRBV6-5; size: -; D: -; J: TRBJ1-4; CDR3: CASTSTAGGNEKLFF; DNA: TGTGCCAGCACCTCGACAGCCGGGGGAAATGAAAAACTGTTTTTT
V: TRBV7-3; size: -; D: -; J: TRBJ1-1; CDR3: CASSPTGNTEAFF; DNA: TGTGCCAGCAGCCCGACAGGGAACACTGAAGCTTTCTTT
V: TRBV7-9; size: -; D: TRBD1; J: TRBJ1-1; CDR3: CASSPRDRLNTEAFF; DNA: TGTGCCAGCAGCCCCCGGGACAGGTTGAACACTGAAGCTTTCTTT
V: TRBV25-1; size: -; D: -; J: TRBJ1-3; CDR3: CASSGLRQDPSGNTIYF; DNA: TGTGCCAGCAGCGGACTTAGACAGGATCCCTCTGGAAACACCATATATTTT
V: TRBV19; size: -; D: -; J: TRBJ1-1; CDR3: CASSMARDGSTEAFF; DNA: TGTGCCAGTAGTATGGCCCGGGATGGTAGCACTGAAGCTTTCTTT
V: TRBV7-2; size: -; D: TRBD1; J: TRBJ1-1; CDR3: CASSRDRWNPEAFF; DNA: TGTGCCAGCTCACGGGACAGGTGGAATCCTGAAGCTTTCTTT
V: TRBV9; size: -; D: TRBD1; J: TRBJ1-2; CDR3: CASTLLSDRGDYGYTF; DNA: TGTGCCAGCACCTTACTATCGGACAGGGGCGACTATGGCTACACCTTC
V: TRBV6-5; size: -; D: TRBD1; J: TRBJ1-1; CDR3: CASSYSTRTGATEAFF; DNA: TGTGCCAGCAGTTACTCGACACGGACAGGGGCCACTGAAGCTTTCTTT
V: TRBV5-4; size: -; D: -; J: TRBJ1-4; CDR3: CASSLGQGNEKLFF; DNA: TGTGCCAGCAGCCTGGGACAAGGAAATGAAAAACTGTTTTTT
V: TRBV7-9; size: -; D: -; J: TRBJ2-1; CDR3: CASSLQGSNYNEQFF; DNA: TGTGCCAGCAGCCTACAGGGATCTAACTACAATGAGCAGTTCTTC
V: TRBV4-1; size: -; D: TRBD1; J: TRBJ2-7; CDR3: CASSPQGAGYEQYF; DNA: TGCGCCAGCAGCCCACAGGGGGCGGGGTACGAGCAGTACTTC
V: TRBV11-2; size: -; D: TRBD1; J: TRBJ1-2; CDR3: CASSLAGGWSYGYTF; DNA: TGTGCCAGCAGCTTAGCAGGGGGCTGGAGCTATGGCTACACCTTC
V: TRBV5-1; size: few; D: -; J: TRBJ1-1; CDR3: CASSLSGVNTEAFF; DNA: TGCGCCAGCAGCTTGTCCGGGGTGAACACTGAAGCTTTCTTT
V: TRBV27; size: -; D: TRBD1; J: TRBJ1-4; CDR3: CASSFTRDREPPNEKLFF; DNA: TGTGCCAGCAGTTTTACCCGGGACAGGGAACCCCCAAATGAAAAACTGTTTTTT